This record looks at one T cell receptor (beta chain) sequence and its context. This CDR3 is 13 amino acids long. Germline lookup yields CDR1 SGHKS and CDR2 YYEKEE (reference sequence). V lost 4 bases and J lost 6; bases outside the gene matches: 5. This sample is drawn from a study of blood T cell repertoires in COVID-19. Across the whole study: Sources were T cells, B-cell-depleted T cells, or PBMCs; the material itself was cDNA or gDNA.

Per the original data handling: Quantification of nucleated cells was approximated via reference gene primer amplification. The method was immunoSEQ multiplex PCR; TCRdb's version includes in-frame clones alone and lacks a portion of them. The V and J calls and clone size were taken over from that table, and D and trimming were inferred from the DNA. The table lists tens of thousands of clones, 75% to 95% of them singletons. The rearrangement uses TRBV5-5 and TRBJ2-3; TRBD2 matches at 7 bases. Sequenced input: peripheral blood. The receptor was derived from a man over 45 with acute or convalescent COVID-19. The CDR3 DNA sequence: TGTGCCAGCAGCAATAGACTAGCTGATACGCAGTATTTT. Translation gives CASSNRLADTQYF.